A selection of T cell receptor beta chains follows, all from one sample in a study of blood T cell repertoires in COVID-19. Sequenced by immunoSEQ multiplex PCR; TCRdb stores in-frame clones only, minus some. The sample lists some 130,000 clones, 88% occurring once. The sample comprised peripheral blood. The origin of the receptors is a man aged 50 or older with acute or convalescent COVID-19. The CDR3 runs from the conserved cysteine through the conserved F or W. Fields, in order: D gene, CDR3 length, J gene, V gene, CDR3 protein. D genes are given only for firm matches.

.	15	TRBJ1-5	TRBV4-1	CASSPRWARNQPQHF
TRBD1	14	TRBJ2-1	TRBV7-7	CASSLRGQMDEQFF
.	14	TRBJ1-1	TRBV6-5	CASSYQGRDTEAFF
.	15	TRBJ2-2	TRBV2	CASRGQTANTGELFF
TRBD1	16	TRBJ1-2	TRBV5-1	CASSLVSGGEGSGYTF
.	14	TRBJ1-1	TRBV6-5	CASSYLGGGIEAFF
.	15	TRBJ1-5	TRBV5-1	CASSLDGGLWQPQHF
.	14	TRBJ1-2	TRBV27	CASSFDREDYGYTF
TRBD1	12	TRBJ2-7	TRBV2	CARGQGPLEQYF
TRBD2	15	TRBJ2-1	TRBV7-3	CASSLLAGEANEQFF
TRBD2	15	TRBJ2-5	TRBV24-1	CATSDYGGGVETQYF
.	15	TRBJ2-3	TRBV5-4	CASSPQEGAGDTQYF
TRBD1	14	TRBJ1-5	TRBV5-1	CASSPGTGYQPQHF
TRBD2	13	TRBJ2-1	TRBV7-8	CASKASGDNEQFF
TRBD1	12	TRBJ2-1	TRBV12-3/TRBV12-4	CASSTEDRWTFF
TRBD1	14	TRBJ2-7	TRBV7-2	CASSLRTGSYEQYF
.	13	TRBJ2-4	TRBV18	CASSPNRQNIQYF
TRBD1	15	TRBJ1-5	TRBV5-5	CASSLRWDRNQPQHF
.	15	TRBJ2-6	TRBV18	CASSERGSGANVLTF
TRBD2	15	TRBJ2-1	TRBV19	CASRRTSGAYNEQFF
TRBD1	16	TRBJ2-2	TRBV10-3	CAISRQGTSIPGELFF
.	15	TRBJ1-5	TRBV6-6	CASRDTGYSNQPQHF
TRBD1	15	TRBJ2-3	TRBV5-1	CASSWGQGGTDTQYF
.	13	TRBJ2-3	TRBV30	CAWRRAGTDTQYF
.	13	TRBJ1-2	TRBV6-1	CASSDGDTYSYTF
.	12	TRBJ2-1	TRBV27	CASSLIGDEQFF
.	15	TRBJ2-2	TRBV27	CASSLSRQNTGELFF
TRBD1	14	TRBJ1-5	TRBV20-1	CSASKDRGVQPQHF
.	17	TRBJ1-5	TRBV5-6	CASSLVRAEYSNQPQHF
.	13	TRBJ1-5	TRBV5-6	CASSFTSDQPQHF
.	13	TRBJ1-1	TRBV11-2	CASSLVAGTEAFF
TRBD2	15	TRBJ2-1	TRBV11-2	CASSIIRGGEGEQFF
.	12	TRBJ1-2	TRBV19	CASSILESGYTF
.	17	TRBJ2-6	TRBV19	CASSINQAGSGANVLTF
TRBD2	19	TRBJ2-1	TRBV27	CASSFVAGGLWVQTNEQFF
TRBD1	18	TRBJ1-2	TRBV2	CASSLGSMGTGLRYGYTF
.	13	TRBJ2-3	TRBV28	CASSLPGTDTQYF
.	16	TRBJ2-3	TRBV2	CASSRNRRTSTDTQYF
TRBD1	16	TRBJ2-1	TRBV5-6	CASSLDRGPGYNEQFF
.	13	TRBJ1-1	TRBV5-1	CASSLYQRREAFF
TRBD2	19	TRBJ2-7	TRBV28	CASSLSPGRPGSTPYEQYF
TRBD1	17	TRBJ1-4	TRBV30	CAWSAGQGVKTNEKLFF
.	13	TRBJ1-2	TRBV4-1	CASSQTGVYGYTF
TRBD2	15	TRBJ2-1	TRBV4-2	CASSRELAGDDEQFF
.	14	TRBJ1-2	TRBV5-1	CASTRAKGLDGYTF
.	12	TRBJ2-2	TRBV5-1	CASNSNTGELFF
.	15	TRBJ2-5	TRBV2	CASSDRQGKQETQYF
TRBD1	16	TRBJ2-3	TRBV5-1	CASSSLDRTGPDTQYF
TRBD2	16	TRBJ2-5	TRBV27	CASKHWASGGVETQYF
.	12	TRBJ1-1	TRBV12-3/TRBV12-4	CASSRTRTEAFF
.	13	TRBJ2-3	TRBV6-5	CASSSRYADTQYF
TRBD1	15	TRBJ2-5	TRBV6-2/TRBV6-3	CASSYWGTGEETQYF
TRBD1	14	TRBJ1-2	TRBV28	CASSDLRTGGGYTF
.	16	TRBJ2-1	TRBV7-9	CASSSRLGGASNEQFF
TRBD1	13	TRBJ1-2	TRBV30	CAWSATGARGYTF
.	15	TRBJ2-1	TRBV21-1	CASYKGQGGYNEQFF